Listed here are 14 T cell receptor beta chains from one sample, sequenced in a study of T cell responses to AZD1222 COVID-19 vaccine. Only in-frame clones appear in the TCRdb table, and some are missing; sequencing was by immunoSEQ multiplex PCR. The sample carries about 140,000 clones, about nine tenths recorded once. The material was peripheral blood, obtained on day 0 of AZD1222 vaccination. These receptors came from an adult in good health.

The CDR3 loop is CASSVGGGGYTF. CDR3 coding DNA: TGTGCCAGCAGCGTAGGTGGCGGGGGCTACACCTTC. This chain uses TRBV9 with TRBJ1-2, with D unresolved. Trimming took off 0 bases at V and 8 bases at J, with 8 bases between the two ends. Germline CDR1 SGDLS, CDR2 YYNGEE. The CDR3 runs to 12 residues.

The chain is built from TRBV6-6 and TRBJ2-7, with 7 bases matching TRBD2. The V gene end was trimmed by 5 bases and the J gene end by 0 bases; junction bases not matched to a gene: 13. This CDR3 is built from 17 residues. CDR1 and CDR2 from the germline V gene are MNHNY and SVGAGI (reference sequence). The CDR3 nucleotides read TGTGCCAGCAGTCCGGTTTCTTGGCGGGGGAGCTCCTACGAGCAGTACTTC. It yields the protein CASSPVSWRGSSYEQYF.

This chain uses TRBV30 with TRBJ2-7, with 8 bases fitting TRBD1. V lost 5 bases to trimming and J lost 5 bases; unmatched junction nucleotides: 8. The CDR3 consists of 13 residues. The germline V gene has CDR1 GTSNPN and CDR2 SVGIG (reference sequence). CDR3 DNA: TGTGCCTGGGGACAGGGAGGATTCCACGAGCAGTACTTC. It encodes CAWGQGGFHEQYF.

The chain uses TRBV19 and TRBJ1-6, with D unresolved. Trimming took off 3 bases at V and 5 bases at J, with 8 bases between the two ends. Germline assignment: CDR1 LNHDA and CDR2 SQIVND (reference sequence). The CDR3 sequence is 14 residues long. CDR3 DNA sequence: TGTGCCAGTAGTATCTCACAGAATAATTCACCCCTCCACTTT. Translation: CASSISQNNSPLHF.

The V and J genes are TRBV19 and TRBJ1-4; TRBD1 agrees at 7 bases. Trimming took 10 bases from V and 4 from J; bases not matched to a gene: 12. Germline CDR1 is LNHDA and CDR2 is SQIVND (reference sequence). The CDR3 has 15 residues. In DNA form, the CDR3 reads TGTGCCACCACGCCGCAGGGGGGTTATAATGAAAAACTGTTTTTT. Translation gives CATTPQGGYNEKLFF. Combining the CDR3 with reference TRBV19 and TRBJ1-4 gives the whole variable domain DGGITQSPKYLFRKEGQNVTLSCEQNLNHDAMYWYRQDPGQGLRLIYYSQIVNDFQKGDIAEGYSVSREKKESFPLTVTSAQKNPTAFYLCATTPQGGYNEKLFFGSGTQLSVL.

CDR3 amino acids: CASGATTNEKLFF. For the CDR3, the DNA is TGCGCCAGCGGCGCTACAACTAATGAAAAACTGTTTTTT. This rearrangement joins TRBV5-1 to TRBJ1-4; D gene ambiguous. V lost 7 bases and J lost 0, with 7 bases in between. Germline V gives CDR1 SGHRS, CDR2 YFSETQ. The CDR3 length is 13 residues.

The chain joins TRBV2 to TRBJ1-2, with D maybe TRBD1 (5 bases). The CDR3 has 14 residues. The V gene lost 6 bases and the J gene lost 4 bases, with 15 bases spanning the gap. The germline V gene encodes CDR1 SNHLY and CDR2 FYNNEI. The CDR3 DNA sequence: TGTGCCAGCAGGCCCCAGGGAGTGGTCTATGGCTACACCTTC. Protein sequence: CASRPQGVVYGYTF. The full variable domain, completed using reference TRBV2 and TRBJ1-2, is EPEVTQTPSHQVTQMGQEVILRCVPISNHLYFYWYRQILGQKVEFLVSFYNNEISEKSEIFDDQFSVERPDGSNFTLKIRSTKLEDSAMYFCASRPQGVVYGYTFGSGTRLTVV.

The chain combines TRBV28 with TRBJ1-1; 7 bases are a match to TRBD1. The CDR3 has 16 residues. Germline V gene sequence: CDR1 MDHEN, CDR2 SYDVKM. V lost 8 bases, J lost 5 bases, and 17 bases stayed unmatched. The CDR3 is CASRYSVSSRGTEAFF. In nucleotides, the CDR3 is TGTGCCAGCCGTTACTCGGTTAGCAGCAGGGGGACTGAAGCTTTCTTT.

V gene TRBV30 combines with J gene TRBJ1-2; D is perhaps TRBD1 (5 bases). The V end was cut by 1 base, the J end by 4 bases, with 25 bases between. Germline CDR1 GTSNPN, CDR2 SVGIG (reference sequence). The CDR3 length is 18 residues. Here the CDR3 reads CAWSAYGTSDRLVYGYTF. As DNA, the CDR3 is TGTGCCTGGAGTGCATACGGGACTTCCGATCGCCTAGTCTATGGCTACACCTTC.

V gene TRBV3-1 (or the pseudogene TRBV3-2) combines with J gene TRBJ2-7, with TRBD2 identical over 8 bases. The CDR3 sequence is 14 residues long. Trimming cost V 4 bases and J 2 bases; bases outside gene matches: 4. Germline V lookup: CDR1 LGHDT, CDR2 YNNKEL (reference sequence). CDR3 in amino acids: CASSRRREAYEQYF. The CDR3 DNA follows: TGTGCCAGCAGCCGACGGCGGGAGGCCTACGAGCAGTACTTC.

This rearrangement joins TRBV7-2 to TRBJ2-3; 7 nucleotides align to TRBD2. Trimming at V came to 2 bases and at J to 2 bases, leaving 7 bases not matched to a gene. The CDR3 runs to 16 residues. CDR1 SGHTA and CDR2 FQGNSA come from the germline V gene. CDR3 loop: CASSLSVRGTTDTQYF. The CDR3, as DNA: TGTGCCAGCAGCTTAAGCGTGCGGGGGACCACAGATACGCAGTATTTT.

This chain uses TRBV28 with TRBJ1-5, with 7 bases lining up with TRBD1. The CDR3 consists of 17 residues. With 2 bases clipped from V and 4 bases from J, the junction kept 11 bases outside the gene matches. Germline assignment: CDR1 MDHEN and CDR2 SYDVKM. CDR3 sequence reads: CASSLVGRGGYNQPQHF. The CDR3 coding sequence is TGTGCCAGCAGTTTAGTGGGGAGAGGGGGCTATAATCAGCCCCAGCATTTT.

This clone came up once. The chain couples TRBV19 to TRBJ2-7; D could derive from TRBD1 or TRBD2 (6 bases each). The ends were cut back, 3 bases at V and 3 bases at J, with 15 bases in the middle. Germline V gives CDR1 LNHDA, CDR2 SQIVND (reference sequence). The CDR3 runs 15 residues. CDR3 loop: CASSIEGGVSYEQYF. The CDR3 DNA sequence: TGTGCCAGTAGTATTGAGGGGGGCGTTAGCTACGAGCAGTACTTC.

The rearrangement uses TRBV10-3 and TRBJ2-5; 9 bases fit TRBD1. Germline lookup yields CDR1 ENHRY and CDR2 SYGVKD. J lost 2 bases, V lost 3 bases, and 4 bases had no gene match. The CDR3 is 15 residues long. The CDR3 bases are TGTGCCATCAGTGACCCGGACAGGGGTCAAGAGACCCAGTACTTC. Translation gives CAISDPDRGQETQYF.